Only a few counts were recorded for the clone carrying this T cell receptor beta chain. The data derive from a study of cytomegalovirus exposure and HLA in healthy donors. The PCR used 60 Vbeta and 13 Jbeta primers. Data came from immunoSEQ multiplex PCR; TCRdb stores just in-frame clones and leaves some out. Here the sample spans 80,000 to 100,000 clones, more than 65% being singletons. This clonotype was sampled from a woman under 30 in good health and CMV-seropositive. Sequences were obtained from PBMCs.

The CDR3 region is CASSLEGAHSTQYF. CDR3 nucleotide sequence: TGTGCCAGCAGCTTAGAAGGGGCCCACTCGACCCAGTACTTC. The gene calls are TRBV7-9 and TRBJ2-5; D is possibly TRBD1 (5 bases). CDR3 length: 14 residues. Between the trimmed V and J ends, which lost 1 base and 7 bases, there was a span of 13 bases. From germline, CDR1 is SEHNR and CDR2 FQNEAQ (reference sequence).